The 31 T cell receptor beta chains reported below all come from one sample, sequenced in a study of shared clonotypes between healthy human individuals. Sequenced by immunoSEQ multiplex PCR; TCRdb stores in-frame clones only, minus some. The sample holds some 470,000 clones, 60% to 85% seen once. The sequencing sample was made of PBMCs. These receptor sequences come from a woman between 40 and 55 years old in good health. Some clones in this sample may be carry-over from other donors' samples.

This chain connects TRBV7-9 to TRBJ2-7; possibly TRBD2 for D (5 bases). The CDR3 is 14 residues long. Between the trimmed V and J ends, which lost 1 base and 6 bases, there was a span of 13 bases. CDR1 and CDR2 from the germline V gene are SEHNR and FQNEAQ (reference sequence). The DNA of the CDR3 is TGTGCCAGCAGCTTAGGGGGAGATGGGTCCGAGCAGTACTTC. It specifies CASSLGGDGSEQYF.

The CDR3 region is CASSIVGGNQPQHF. CDR3 in DNA: TGTGCCAGTAGTATTGTGGGGGGCAATCAGCCCCAGCATTTT. The chain recombines TRBV19 with TRBJ1-5, with a weak D call TRBD1 (5 bases). Trimming pared 3 bases from V and 2 bases from J, leaving 8 bases between. This CDR3 region has 14 residues. The V gene's germline CDR1 is LNHDA and CDR2 SQIVND (reference sequence).

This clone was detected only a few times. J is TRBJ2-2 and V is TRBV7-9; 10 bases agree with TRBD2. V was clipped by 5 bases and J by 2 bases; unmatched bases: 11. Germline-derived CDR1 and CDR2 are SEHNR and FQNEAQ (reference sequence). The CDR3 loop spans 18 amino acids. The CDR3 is CASSTLLAGVVNTGELFF. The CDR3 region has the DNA TGTGCCAGCAGCACACTCCTAGCGGGAGTGGTAAACACCGGGGAGCTGTTTTTT.

The CDR3, as DNA: TGTGCCAGCAGTTTGGGGCGGGCGAACACCGGGGAGCTGTTTTTT. This translates into CASSLGRANTGELFF. This chain links TRBV27 with TRBJ2-2, with D perhaps given as TRBD1 or TRBD2 (5 bases each). Trimming pared 3 bases from V and 0 bases from J, leaving 8 bases between. The CDR3 is 15 amino acids. CDR1 MNHEY and CDR2 SMNVEV come from the germline V gene (reference sequence).

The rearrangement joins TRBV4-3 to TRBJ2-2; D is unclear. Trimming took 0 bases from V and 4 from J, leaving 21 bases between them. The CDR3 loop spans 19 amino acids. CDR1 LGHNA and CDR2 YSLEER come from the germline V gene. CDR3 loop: CASSQDPYTRTLSTGELFF. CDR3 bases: TGCGCCAGCAGCCAAGATCCCTATACCAGAACACTAAGCACCGGGGAGCTGTTTTTT.

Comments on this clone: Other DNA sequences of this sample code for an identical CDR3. As DNA, the CDR3 is TGTGCCTGGAGTCGGGGAAATGAGCAGTTCTTC. This encodes CAWSRGNEQFF. The chain couples TRBV30 to TRBJ2-1; tentatively, D is TRBD2 (5 bases). Trimming left V 2 bases short and J 7 bases short, with 6 bases between. This CDR3 is built from 11 residues. Germline CDR1 and CDR2: GTSNPN and SVGIG (reference sequence). The full variable domain, rest sourced from reference TRBV30 and TRBJ2-1, is SQTIHQWPATLVQPVGSPLSLECTVEGTSNPNLYWYRQAAGRGLQLLFYSVGIGQISSEVPQNLSASRPQDRQFILSSKKLLLSDSGFYLCAWSRGNEQFFGPGTRLTVL.

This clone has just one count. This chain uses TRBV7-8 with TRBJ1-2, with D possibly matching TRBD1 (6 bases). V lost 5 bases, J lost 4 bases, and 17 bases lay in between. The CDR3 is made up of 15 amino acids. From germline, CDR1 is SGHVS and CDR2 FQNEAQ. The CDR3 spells CASSLRDTSSYGYTF. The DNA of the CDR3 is TGTGCCAGCAGCCTGCGGGACACCTCTTCCTATGGCTACACCTTC.

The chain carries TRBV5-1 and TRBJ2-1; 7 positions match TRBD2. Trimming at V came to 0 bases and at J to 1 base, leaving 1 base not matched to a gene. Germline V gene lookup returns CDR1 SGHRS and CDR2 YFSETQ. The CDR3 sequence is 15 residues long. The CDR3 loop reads CASSLGAGSYNEQFF. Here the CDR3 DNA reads TGCGCCAGCAGCTTGGGAGCGGGATCCTACAATGAGCAGTTCTTC.

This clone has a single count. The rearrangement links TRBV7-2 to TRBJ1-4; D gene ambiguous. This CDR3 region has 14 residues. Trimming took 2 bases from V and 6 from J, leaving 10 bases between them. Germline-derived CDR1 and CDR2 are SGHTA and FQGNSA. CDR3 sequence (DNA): TGTGCCAGCAGCTTAAAGGGAGAAGATGAAAAACTGTTTTTT. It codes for CASSLKGEDEKLFF.

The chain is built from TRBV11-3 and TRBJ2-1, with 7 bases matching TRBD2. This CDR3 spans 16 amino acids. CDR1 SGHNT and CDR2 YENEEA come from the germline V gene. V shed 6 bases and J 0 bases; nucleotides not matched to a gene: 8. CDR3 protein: CASSRSGWGSYNEQFF. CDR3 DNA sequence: TGTGCCAGCAGTCGTAGCGGGTGGGGCTCCTACAATGAGCAGTTCTTC.

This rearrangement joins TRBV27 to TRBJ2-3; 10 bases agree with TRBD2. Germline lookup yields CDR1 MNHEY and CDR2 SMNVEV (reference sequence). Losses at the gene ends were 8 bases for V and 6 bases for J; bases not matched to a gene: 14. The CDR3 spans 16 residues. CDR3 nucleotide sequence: TGTGCCAGCCACACCCTCTCAGCGGGAGGGCCGGATACGCAGTATTTT. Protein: CASHTLSAGGPDTQYF.

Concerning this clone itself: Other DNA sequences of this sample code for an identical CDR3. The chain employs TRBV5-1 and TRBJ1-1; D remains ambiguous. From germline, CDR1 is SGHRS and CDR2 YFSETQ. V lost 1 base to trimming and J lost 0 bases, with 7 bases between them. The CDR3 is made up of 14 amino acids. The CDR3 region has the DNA TGCGCCAGCAGCTTGAGCGGCATGAACACTGAAGCTTTCTTT. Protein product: CASSLSGMNTEAFF.

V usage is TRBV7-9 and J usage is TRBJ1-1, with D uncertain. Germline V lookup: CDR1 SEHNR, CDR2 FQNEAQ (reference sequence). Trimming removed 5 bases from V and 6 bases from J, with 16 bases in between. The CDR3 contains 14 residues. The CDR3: CASSHDGQRAEAFF. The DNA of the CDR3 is TGTGCCAGCAGCCATGACGGTCAGCGTGCTGAAGCTTTCTTT.

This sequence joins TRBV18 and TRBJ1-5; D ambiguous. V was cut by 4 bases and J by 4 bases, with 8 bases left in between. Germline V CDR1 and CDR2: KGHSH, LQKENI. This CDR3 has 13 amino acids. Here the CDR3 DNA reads TGTGCCAGCTCACTCGAGCGGAATCAGCCCCAGCATTTT. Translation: CASSLERNQPQHF.

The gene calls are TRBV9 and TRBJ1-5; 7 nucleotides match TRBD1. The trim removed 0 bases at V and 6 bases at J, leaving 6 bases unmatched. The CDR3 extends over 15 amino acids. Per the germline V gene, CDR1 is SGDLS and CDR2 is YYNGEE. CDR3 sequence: CASSVDPTGVQPQHF. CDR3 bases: TGTGCCAGCAGCGTAGACCCCACAGGGGTTCAGCCCCAGCATTTT. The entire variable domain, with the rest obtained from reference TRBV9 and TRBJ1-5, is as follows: DSGVTQTPKHLITATGQRVTLRCSPRSGDLSVYWYQQSLDQGLQFLIQYYNGEERAKGNILERFSAQQFPDLHSELNLSSLELGDSALYFCASSVDPTGVQPQHFGDGTRLSIL.

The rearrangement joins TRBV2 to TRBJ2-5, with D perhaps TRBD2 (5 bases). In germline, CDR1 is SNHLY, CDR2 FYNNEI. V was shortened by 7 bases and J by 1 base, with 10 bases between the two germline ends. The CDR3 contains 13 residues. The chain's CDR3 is CASTGLTQETQYF. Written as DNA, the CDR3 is TGTGCCAGCACAGGACTGACCCAAGAGACCCAGTACTTC.

The CDR3 loop reads CASEGGTGELFF. The DNA for the CDR3 is TGTGCCAGCGAAGGGGGCACCGGGGAGCTGTTTTTT. The chain couples TRBV28 to TRBJ2-2; possible D gene TRBD1, 6 bases. The germline CDR1 and CDR2 sequences are MDHEN and SYDVKM. V gave up 8 bases and J gave up 4 bases, with 8 bases separating them. This CDR3 has 12 amino acids.

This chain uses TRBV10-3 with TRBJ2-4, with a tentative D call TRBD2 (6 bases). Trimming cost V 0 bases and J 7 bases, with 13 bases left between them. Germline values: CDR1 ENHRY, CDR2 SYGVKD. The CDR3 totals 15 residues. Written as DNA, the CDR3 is TGTGCCATCAGTGAGTCGGCGCTAGCGACCAACATTCAGTACTTC. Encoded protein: CAISESALATNIQYF.

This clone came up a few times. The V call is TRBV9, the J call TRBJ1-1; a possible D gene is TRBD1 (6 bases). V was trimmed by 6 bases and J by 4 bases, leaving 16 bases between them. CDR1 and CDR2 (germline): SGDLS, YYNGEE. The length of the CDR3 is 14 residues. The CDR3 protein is CASNEGYRATEAFF. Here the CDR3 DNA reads TGTGCCAGCAACGAGGGATACAGGGCCACTGAAGCTTTCTTT. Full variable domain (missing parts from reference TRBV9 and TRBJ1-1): DSGVTQTPKHLITATGQRVTLRCSPRSGDLSVYWYQQSLDQGLQFLIQYYNGEERAKGNILERFSAQQFPDLHSELNLSSLELGDSALYFCASNEGYRATEAFFGQGTRLTVV.

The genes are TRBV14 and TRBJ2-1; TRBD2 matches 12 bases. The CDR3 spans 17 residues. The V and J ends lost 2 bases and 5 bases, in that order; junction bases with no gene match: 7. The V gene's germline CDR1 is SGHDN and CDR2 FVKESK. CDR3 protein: CASSQYLAGGGNNEQFF. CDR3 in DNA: TGTGCCAGCAGCCAATACCTAGCGGGAGGGGGGAACAATGAGCAGTTCTTC.

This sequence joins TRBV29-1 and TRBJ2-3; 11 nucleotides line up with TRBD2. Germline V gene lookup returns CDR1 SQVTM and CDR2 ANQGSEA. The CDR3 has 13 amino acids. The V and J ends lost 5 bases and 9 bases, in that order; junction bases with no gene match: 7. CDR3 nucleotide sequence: TGCAGCGTTATAGCGGGAGGGCTGGGGACGCAGTATTTT. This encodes CSVIAGGLGTQYF.

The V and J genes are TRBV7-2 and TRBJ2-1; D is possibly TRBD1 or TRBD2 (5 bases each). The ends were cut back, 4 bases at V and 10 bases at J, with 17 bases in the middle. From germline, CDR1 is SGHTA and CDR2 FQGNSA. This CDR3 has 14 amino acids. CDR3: CASSSPGPPREQFF. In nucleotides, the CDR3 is TGTGCCAGCAGCTCCCCGGGACCCCCTCGAGAGCAGTTCTTC.

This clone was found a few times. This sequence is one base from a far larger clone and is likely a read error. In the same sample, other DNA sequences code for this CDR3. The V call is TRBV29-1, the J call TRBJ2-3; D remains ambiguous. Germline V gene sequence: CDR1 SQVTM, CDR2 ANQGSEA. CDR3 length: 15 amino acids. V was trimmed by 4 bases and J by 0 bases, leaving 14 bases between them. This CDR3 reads CSVVLPVTSTDTQYF. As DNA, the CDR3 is TGCAGCGTTGTCTTACCGGTAACTAGCACAGATACGCAGTATTTT.

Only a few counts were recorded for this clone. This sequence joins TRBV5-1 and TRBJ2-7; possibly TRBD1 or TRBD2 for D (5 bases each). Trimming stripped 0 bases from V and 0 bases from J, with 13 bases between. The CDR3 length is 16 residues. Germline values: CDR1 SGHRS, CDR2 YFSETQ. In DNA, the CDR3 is TGCGCCAGCAGCTTGGGGTTCGGGGCACTCTCCTACGAGCAGTACTTC. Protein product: CASSLGFGALSYEQYF.

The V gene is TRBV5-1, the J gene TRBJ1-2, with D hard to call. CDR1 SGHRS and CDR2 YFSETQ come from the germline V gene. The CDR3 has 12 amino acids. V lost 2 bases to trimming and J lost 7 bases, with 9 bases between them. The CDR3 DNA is TGCGCCAGCAGCTTTGAAGGGAGTGGCTACACCTTC. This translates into CASSFEGSGYTF.

The CDR3 DNA reads as TGTGCCATCAGTGGGGGCACCAATCAGCCCCAGCATTTT. This sequence encodes CAISGGTNQPQHF. This chain links TRBV10-3 with TRBJ1-5, with D possibly TRBD1 on 5 matching bases. The germline V and J ends were trimmed by 4 bases and 3 bases, with 7 bases remaining between them. Germline CDR1 reads ENHRY; CDR2 reads SYGVKD. The CDR3 covers 13 residues.

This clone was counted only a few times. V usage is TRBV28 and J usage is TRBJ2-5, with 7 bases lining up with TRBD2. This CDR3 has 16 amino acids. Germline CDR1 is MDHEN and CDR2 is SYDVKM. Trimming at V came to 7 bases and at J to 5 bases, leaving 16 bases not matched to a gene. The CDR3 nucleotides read TGTGCCAGCACGCCGGCCGGGAGGAAGTTCGGGGAGACCCAGTACTTC. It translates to CASTPAGRKFGETQYF.

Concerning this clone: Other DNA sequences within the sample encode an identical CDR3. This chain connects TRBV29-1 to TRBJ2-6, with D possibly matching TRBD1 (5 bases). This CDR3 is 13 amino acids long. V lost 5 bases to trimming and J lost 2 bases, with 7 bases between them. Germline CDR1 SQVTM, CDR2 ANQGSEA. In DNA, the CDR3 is TGCAGCGTTCAGGGAACTGGGGCCAACGTCCTGACTTTC. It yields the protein CSVQGTGANVLTF.

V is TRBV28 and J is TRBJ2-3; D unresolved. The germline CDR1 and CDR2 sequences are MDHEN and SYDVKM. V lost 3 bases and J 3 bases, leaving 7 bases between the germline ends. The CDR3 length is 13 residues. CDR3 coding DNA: TGTGCCAGCAGTTTGGTGGAGACAGATACGCAGTATTTT. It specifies CASSLVETDTQYF. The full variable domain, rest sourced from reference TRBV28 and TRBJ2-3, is DVKVTQSSRYLVKRTGEKVFLECVQDMDHENMFWYRQDPGLGLRLIYFSYDVKMKEKGDIPEGYSVSREKKERFSLILESASTNQTSMYLCASSLVETDTQYFGPGTRLTVL.

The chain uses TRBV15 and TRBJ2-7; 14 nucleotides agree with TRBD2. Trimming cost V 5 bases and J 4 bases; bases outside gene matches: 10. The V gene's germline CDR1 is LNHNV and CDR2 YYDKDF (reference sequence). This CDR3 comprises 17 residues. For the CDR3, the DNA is TGTGCCACCAGCTTCGGACTAGCGGGAGGATCGGGATACGAGCAGTACTTC. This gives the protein CATSFGLAGGSGYEQYF.

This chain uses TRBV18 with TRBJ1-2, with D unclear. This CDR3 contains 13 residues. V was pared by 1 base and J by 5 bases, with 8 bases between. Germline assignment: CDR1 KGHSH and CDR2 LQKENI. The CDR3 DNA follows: TGTGCCAGCTCACCACTCGACTCGTATGGCTACACCTTC. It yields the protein CASSPLDSYGYTF.